What follows describes a single TCR beta chain. The same CDR3 can be traced to other DNA sequences in this sample. The CDR3 is made up of 12 amino acids. V was pared by 4 bases and J by 0 bases, with 4 bases between. CDR1 SGHDN and CDR2 FVKESK come from the germline V gene. This record belongs to a study of fetal regulatory T cell absence and autoimmunity. The table came from immunoSEQ multiplex PCR; TCRdb's copy has only in-frame clones and leaves some out. The table has around 100,000 clones, less than 80% seen once. This TCR was sampled from a male donor with IPEX syndrome. The chain carries TRBV14 and TRBJ2-7; D call uncertain. Sequencing was carried out using pancreas tissue. The CDR3 is CASSPSSYEQYF. CDR3 in DNA: TGTGCCAGCAGCCCCTCCTCCTACGAGCAGTACTTC.